One and the same sample provided the 2 T cell receptor beta chains below, sequenced in a study of response to subunit inactivated influenza vaccine. TCRdb re-analysed the RT-PCR reads in MiXCR, keeping a single row per CDR3 protein. The repertoire has hundreds of thousands of distinct CDR3 sequences, about 8% of them found once; the top ten carry roughly 13%. This specimen was PBMCs from blood, taken roughly 24 months after vaccination. These receptor sequences come from a man aged 50 to 69 who received an inactivated influenza vaccine.

The gene calls are TRBV6-5 and TRBJ1-6; 7 bases fit TRBD1. There are 18 residues in the CDR3. After removal of 0 bases from V and 7 bases from J, the junction contained 12 bases not matched to a gene. CDR1 is MNHEY, CDR2 SVGAGI, per germline. The CDR3 is CASSYSGLSTGLNSPLHF. The DNA of the CDR3 is TGTGCCAGCAGTTACTCGGGATTATCGACAGGGCTAAATTCACCCCTCCACTTT.

The V and J genes are TRBV11-1 and TRBJ2-7; TRBD1 matches 9 bases. Unmatched junction bases numbered 3, after V lost 8 bases and J lost 1 base. The CDR3 consists of 13 residues. CDR1 is SGHAT and CDR2 is FQDESV in the germline V gene (reference sequence). The CDR3 protein is CASEGTGSYEQYF. Here the CDR3 DNA reads TGTGCCAGCGAGGGGACAGGGTCCTACGAGCAGTACTTC.